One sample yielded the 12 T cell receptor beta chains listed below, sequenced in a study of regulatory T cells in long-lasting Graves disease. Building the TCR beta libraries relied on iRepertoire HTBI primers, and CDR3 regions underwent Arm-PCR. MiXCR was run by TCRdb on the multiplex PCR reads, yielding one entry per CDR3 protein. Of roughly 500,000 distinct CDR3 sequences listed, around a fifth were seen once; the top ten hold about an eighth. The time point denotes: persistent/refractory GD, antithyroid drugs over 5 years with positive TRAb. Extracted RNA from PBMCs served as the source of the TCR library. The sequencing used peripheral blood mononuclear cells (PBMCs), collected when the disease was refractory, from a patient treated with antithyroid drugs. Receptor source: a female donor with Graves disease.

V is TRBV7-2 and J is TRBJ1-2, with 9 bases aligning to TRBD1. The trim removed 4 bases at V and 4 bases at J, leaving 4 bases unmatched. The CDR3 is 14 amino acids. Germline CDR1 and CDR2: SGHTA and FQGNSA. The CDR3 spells CASSWGQGSYGYTF. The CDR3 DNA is TGTGCCAGCAGCTGGGGACAGGGCAGCTATGGCTACACCTTC.

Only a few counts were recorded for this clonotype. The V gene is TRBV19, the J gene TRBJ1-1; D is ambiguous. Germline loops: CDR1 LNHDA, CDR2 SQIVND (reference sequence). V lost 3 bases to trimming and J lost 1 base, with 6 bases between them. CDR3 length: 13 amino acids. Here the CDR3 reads CASSMARNTEAFF. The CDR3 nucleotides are TGTGCCAGTAGTATGGCAAGGAACACTGAAGCTTTCTTT. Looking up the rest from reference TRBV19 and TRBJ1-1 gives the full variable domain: DGGITQSPKYLFRKEGQNVTLSCEQNLNHDAMYWYRQDPGQGLRLIYYSQIVNDFQKGDIAEGYSVSREKKESFPLTVTSAQKNPTAFYLCASSMARNTEAFFGQGTRLTVV.

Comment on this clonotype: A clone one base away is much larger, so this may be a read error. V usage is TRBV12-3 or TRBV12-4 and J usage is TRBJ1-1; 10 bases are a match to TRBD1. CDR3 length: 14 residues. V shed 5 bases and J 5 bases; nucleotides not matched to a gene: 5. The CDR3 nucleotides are TGTGCCAGCAGTCATAGACAGGGGGCTACTGAAGCTTTCTTT. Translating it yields CASSHRQGATEAFF.

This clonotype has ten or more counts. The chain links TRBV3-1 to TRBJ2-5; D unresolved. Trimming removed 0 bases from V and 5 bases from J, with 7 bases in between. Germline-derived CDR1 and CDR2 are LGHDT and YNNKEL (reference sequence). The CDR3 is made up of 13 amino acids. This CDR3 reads CASSQEPRETQYF. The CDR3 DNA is TGTGCCAGCAGCCAAGAACCGAGGGAGACCCAGTACTTC.

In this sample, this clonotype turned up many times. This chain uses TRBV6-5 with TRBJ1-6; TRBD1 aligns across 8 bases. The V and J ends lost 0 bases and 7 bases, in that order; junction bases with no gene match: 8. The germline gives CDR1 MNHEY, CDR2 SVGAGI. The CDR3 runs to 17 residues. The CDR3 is CASSYSIGTGWNSPLHF. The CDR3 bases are TGTGCCAGCAGTTACTCGATTGGGACAGGATGGAATTCACCCCTCCACTTT.

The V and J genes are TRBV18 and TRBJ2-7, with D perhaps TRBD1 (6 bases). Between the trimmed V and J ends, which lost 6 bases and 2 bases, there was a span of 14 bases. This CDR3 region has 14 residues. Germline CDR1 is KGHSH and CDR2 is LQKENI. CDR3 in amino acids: CASSHRTAAYEQYF. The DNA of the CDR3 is TGTGCCAGCTCCCATAGGACAGCGGCCTACGAGCAGTACTTC.

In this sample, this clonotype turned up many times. The CDR3 loop is CATSDGQTKRSEAFF. The CDR3 DNA reads as TGTGCCACCAGTGATGGACAGACGAAAAGGTCTGAAGCTTTCTTT. The chain couples TRBV24-1 to TRBJ1-1; D is possibly TRBD1 (6 bases). The CDR3 totals 15 residues. Germline lookup yields CDR1 KGHDR and CDR2 SFDVKD. V lost 3 bases and J lost 6, with 16 bases in between.

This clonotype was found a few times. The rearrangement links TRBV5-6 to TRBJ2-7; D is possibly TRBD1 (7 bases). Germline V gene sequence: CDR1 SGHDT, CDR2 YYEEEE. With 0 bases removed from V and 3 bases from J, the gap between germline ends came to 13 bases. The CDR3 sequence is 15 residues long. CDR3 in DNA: TGTGCCAGCAGCTTGGCCAGGGGGACTGACTACGAGCAGTACTTC. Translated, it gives CASSLARGTDYEQYF.

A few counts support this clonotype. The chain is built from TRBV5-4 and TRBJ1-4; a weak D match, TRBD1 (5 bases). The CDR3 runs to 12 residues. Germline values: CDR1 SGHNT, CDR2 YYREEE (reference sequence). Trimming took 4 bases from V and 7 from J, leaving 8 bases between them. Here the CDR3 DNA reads TGTGCCAGCAGCCGACAGCCTGAAAAACTGTTTTTT. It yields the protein CASSRQPEKLFF. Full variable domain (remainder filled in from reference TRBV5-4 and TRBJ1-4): ETGVTQSPTHLIKTRGQQVTLRCSSQSGHNTVSWYQQALGQGPQFIFQYYREEENGRGNFPPRFSGLQFPNYSSELNVNALELDDSALYLCASSRQPEKLFFGSGTQLSVL.

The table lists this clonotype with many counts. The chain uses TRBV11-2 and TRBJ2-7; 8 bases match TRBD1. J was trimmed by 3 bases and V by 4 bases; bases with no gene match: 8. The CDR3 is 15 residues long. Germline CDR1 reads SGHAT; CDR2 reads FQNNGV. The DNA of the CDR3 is TGTGCCAGCAGCTCAACAGGGGGTGGGAACTACGAGCAGTACTTC. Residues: CASSSTGGGNYEQYF.

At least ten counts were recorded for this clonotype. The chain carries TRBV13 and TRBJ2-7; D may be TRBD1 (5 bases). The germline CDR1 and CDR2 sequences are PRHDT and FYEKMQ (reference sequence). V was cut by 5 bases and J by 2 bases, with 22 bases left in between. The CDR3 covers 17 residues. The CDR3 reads CASSRWVGRTSTYEQYF. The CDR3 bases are TGTGCCAGCAGCCGGTGGGTGGGGCGAACTTCAACCTACGAGCAGTACTTC.

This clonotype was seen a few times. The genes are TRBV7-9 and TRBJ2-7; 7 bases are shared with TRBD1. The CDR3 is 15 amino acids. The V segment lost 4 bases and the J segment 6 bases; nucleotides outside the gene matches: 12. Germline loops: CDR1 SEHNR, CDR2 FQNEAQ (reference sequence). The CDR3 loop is CASSSRAGGSGEQYF. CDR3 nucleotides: TGTGCCAGCAGCTCACGGGCAGGGGGAAGTGGCGAGCAGTACTTC. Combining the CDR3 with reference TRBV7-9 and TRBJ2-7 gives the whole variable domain DTGVSQNPRHKITKRGQNVTFRCDPISEHNRLYWYRQTLGQGPEFLTYFQNEAQLEKSRLLSDRFSAERPKGSFSTLEIQRTEQGDSAMYLCASSSRAGGSGEQYFGPGTRLTVT.